This T cell receptor (beta chain) was profiled in a study of neurological immune-mediated disorders. Time point here: technical triplicate 2. V was trimmed by 3 bases and J by 4 bases, leaving 14 bases between them. The CDR3 covers 15 residues. CDR1 and CDR2 (germline): SNHLY, FYNNEI. In TCRdb, the 5' RACE reads were re-called with MiXCR into one record per CDR3 protein. The table has more than 50,000 distinct CDR3 sequences, more than 20% seen once. This clonotype was found many times. The source of this sequence is a man in his fifties or sixties with HTLV-1-associated myelopathy (HAM/TSP). The chain has TRBV2 and TRBJ2-3; tentatively, D is TRBD1 or TRBD2 (5 bases each). The sequenced sample was PBMCs. The CDR3 region has the DNA TGTGCCAGCAGTGAGGGTACGGGGCACGCAGATACGCAGTATTTT. As protein: CASSEGTGHADTQYF.